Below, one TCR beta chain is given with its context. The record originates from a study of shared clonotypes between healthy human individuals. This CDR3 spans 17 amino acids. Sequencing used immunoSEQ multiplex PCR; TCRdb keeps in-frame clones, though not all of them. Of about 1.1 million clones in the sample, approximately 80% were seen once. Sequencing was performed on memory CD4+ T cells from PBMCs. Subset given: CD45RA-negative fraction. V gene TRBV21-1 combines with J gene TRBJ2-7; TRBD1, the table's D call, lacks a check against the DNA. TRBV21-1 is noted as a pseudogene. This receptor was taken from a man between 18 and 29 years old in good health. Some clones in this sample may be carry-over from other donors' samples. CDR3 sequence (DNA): TGTGCCAGCAGCAAAGCTGGACTTCGAAAAGGGGGCCACGAGCAGTACTTC. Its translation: CASSKAGLRKGGHEQYF.